The rows below give T cell receptor beta chains drawn from one sample of a study of T cell responses to AZD1222 COVID-19 vaccine. Sequencing used immunoSEQ multiplex PCR; TCRdb keeps in-frame clones, though not all of them. The table has about 120,000 clones, about 90% seen once; the top ten hold about 7.5%. The sequencing here drew on peripheral blood, taken 28 days after the second AZD1222 dose. Every receptor here comes from an adult who received the AZD1222 COVID-19 vaccine. The CDR3 runs from the conserved cysteine through the conserved F or W. A D gene is named only where the DNA matches it firmly. Part of the rows lack a size; the others show once, few, many or a class for expanded clones.

D gene	CDR3 length	clone size	V gene	J gene	CDR3 DNA	CDR3 protein
TRBD1	15	-	TRBV28	TRBJ1-1	TGTGCCAGCAGTTCTGCAGGGGGACCTAACACTGAAGCTTTCTTT	CASSSAGGPNTEAFF
-	15	-	TRBV11-1	TRBJ2-3	TGTGCCAGCAGCTACTGGACAGACCTCACAGATACGCAGTATTTT	CASSYWTDLTDTQYF
-	12	-	TRBV6-5	TRBJ1-5	TGTGCCAGCAGTCCCAGGTATCAGCCCCAGCATTTT	CASSPRYQPQHF
-	16	-	TRBV5-4	TRBJ1-1	TGTGCCAGCAGCTCGTCCTTTTTGGGGACTAGCACTGAAGCTTTCTTT	CASSSSFLGTSTEAFF
-	14	once	TRBV6-5	TRBJ1-1	TGTGCCAGCAGTTACTCTCCATTGAACACTGAAGCTTTCTTT	CASSYSPLNTEAFF
TRBD1	16	-	TRBV3-1/TRBV3-2	TRBJ1-3	TGTGCCAGCAGCTCCCACCCGGGGACAGGGAGAAACACCATATATTTT	CASSSHPGTGRNTIYF
-	14	-	TRBV5-1	TRBJ2-1	TGCGCCAGCAGCCATCTCGAGGGGTACAATGAGCAGTTCTTC	CASSHLEGYNEQFF
-	13	-	TRBV30	TRBJ1-1	TGTGCCTGGACCGCCAGGAGGAACACTGAAGCTTTCTTT	CAWTARRNTEAFF
TRBD1	15	-	TRBV10-3	TRBJ2-1	TGTGCCATCAGTGATGGGGACAGGGGTTTTGATGAGCAGTTCTTC	CAISDGDRGFDEQFF
TRBD2	20	-	TRBV2	TRBJ2-1	TGTGCCAGCAGGAAAGCGGGACTAGCGGGAGGGCGTTTTAGCTACAATGAGCAGTTCTTC	CASRKAGLAGGRFSYNEQFF
-	10	few	TRBV20-1	TRBJ2-3	TGCAGTGTCCCGGGGGAGCCGCAGTATTTT	CSVPGEPQYF
TRBD1	14	-	TRBV28	TRBJ1-4	TGTGCCAGCAAAAGGACAGGGGCTAATGAAAAACTGTTTTTT	CASKRTGANEKLFF
TRBD1	16	-	TRBV19	TRBJ1-1	TGTGCCAGTAGTAGGGGGACAGGGGTCTTGGGCACTGAAGCTTTCTTT	CASSRGTGVLGTEAFF
-	11	-	TRBV20-1	TRBJ2-1	TGCAGTGCCGCCCCACAGACAGAGCAGTTCTTC	CSAAPQTEQFF
-	11	-	TRBV19	TRBJ2-3	TGTGCCAGTAGTATAGGAGATACGCAGTATTTT	CASSIGDTQYF
TRBD1	15	-	TRBV7-2	TRBJ1-1	TGTGCCAGCAGCTTAGTTGGGCAGGGGGGAACTGAAGCTTTCTTT	CASSLVGQGGTEAFF
TRBD2	14	-	TRBV28	TRBJ2-2	TGTGCCAGCAGGTTAGCGGGGGTCACCGGGGAGCTGTTTTTT	CASRLAGVTGELFF
-	13	-	TRBV27	TRBJ1-2	TGTGCCAGCAGTTTCCGGGGGGGCTATGGCTACACCTTC	CASSFRGGYGYTF
-	13	-	TRBV27	TRBJ2-3	TGTGCCAGCAGCCAGGGGAACTCAGATACGCAGTATTTT	CASSQGNSDTQYF
TRBD1	15	-	TRBV4-1	TRBJ2-1	TGCGCCAGCAGCCACCCCTGGGACAGGGTTATAGAGCAGTTCTTC	CASSHPWDRVIEQFF
-	15	-	TRBV3-1/TRBV3-2	TRBJ2-1	TGTGCCAGCAGCCAAGATAACAGGGCGGGCAATGAGCAGTTCTTC	CASSQDNRAGNEQFF
TRBD1	15	-	TRBV5-1	TRBJ2-5	TGCGCCAGCAGCAGGGGGGACAGGGGTCAAGAGACCCAGTACTTC	CASSRGDRGQETQYF
TRBD2	16	once	TRBV7-2	TRBJ2-5	TGTGCCAGCAGCTTAGCTTTAGCGGGGGCACAAGAGACCCAGTACTTC	CASSLALAGAQETQYF
-	20	-	TRBV21-1	TRBJ2-2	TGTGCCAGCAGCACCAGGAGTGGGACTAGCGGGTTGCCTAACACCGGGGAGCTGTTTTTT	CASSTRSGTSGLPNTGELFF
-	17	once	TRBV5-5	TRBJ1-1	TGTGCCAGCAGGCAGATTAACGAGGTGGGCATGAACACTGAAGCTTTCTTT	CASRQINEVGMNTEAFF
TRBD2	16	-	TRBV27	TRBJ2-5	TGTGCCAGCAGTCCTAGACTAGCGGGAGGGCAACAGACCCAGTACTTC	CASSPRLAGGQQTQYF
-	14	-	TRBV6-1	TRBJ1-5	TGTGCCAGCAGTGAACCGCAGTTCCATCAGCCCCAGCATTTT	CASSEPQFHQPQHF
TRBD2	16	-	TRBV5-1	TRBJ2-1	TGCGCCAGCAGTGAATCATGGGCGGGAGGAAACAATGAGCAGTTCTTC	CASSESWAGGNNEQFF
-	15	-	TRBV11-2	TRBJ1-1	TGTGCCAGCAGCTTAGTTGGGGCGGTGAACACTGAAGCTTTCTTT	CASSLVGAVNTEAFF
-	15	-	TRBV14	TRBJ1-2	TGTGCCAGCAGCCCTCAACCGGGGGGCGTCTATGGCTACACCTTC	CASSPQPGGVYGYTF
TRBD2	16	once	TRBV27	TRBJ2-5	TGTGCCAGCAGTCCATTGACTAGCGGAGAACAAGAGACCCAGTACTTC	CASSPLTSGEQETQYF
-	16	-	TRBV5-4	TRBJ1-4	TGTGCCAGCAGCTTGGCTTTTGGGGCGACTCGCGAAAAACTGTTTTTT	CASSLAFGATREKLFF
-	13	-	TRBV10-3	TRBJ1-2	TGTGCCATCAGTGAGTCTGGGGGACATGGCTACACCTTC	CAISESGGHGYTF
-	13	-	TRBV6-5	TRBJ2-7	TGTGCCAGCAGACGAGGGAGCGAGTACGAGCAGTACTTC	CASRRGSEYEQYF